A selection of T cell receptor beta chains follows, all from one sample in a study of response to subunit inactivated influenza vaccine. TCRdb processed the RT-PCR reads anew with MiXCR; each CDR3 protein has one entry. This table has around 530,000 distinct CDR3 sequences, 12% appearing once. Sequencing was performed on PBMCs from blood, taken on the day of vaccination. The source of these receptors is a man aged 45-65 years who received an inactivated influenza vaccine. The CDR3 runs from the conserved cysteine through the conserved F or W. The order of the fields is clone size, V gene, D gene, J gene, CDR3 protein, CDR3 DNA. D genes are given only for firm matches. Expanded clones get a size class; other rows say once, few or many, or leave the size out.

clone size: few
V gene: TRBV11-2
D gene: TRBD1
J gene: TRBJ1-1
CDR3 protein: CASSFRTGRDTEAFF
CDR3 DNA: TGTGCCAGCAGCTTCCGGACAGGGAGGGACACTGAAGCTTTCTTT

clone size: -
V gene: TRBV5-5
D gene: -
J gene: TRBJ2-1
CDR3 protein: CASSLGVLSYNEQFF
CDR3 DNA: TGTGCCAGCAGCTTGGGTGTACTCTCCTACAATGAGCAGTTCTTC

clone size: -
V gene: TRBV29-1
D gene: -
J gene: TRBJ1-3
CDR3 protein: CSAIKVSGPGNTIYF
CDR3 DNA: TGCAGCGCAATCAAGGTATCGGGGCCTGGAAACACCATATATTTT

clone size: few
V gene: TRBV5-1
D gene: -
J gene: TRBJ1-6
CDR3 protein: CASNSGDGLYSPLHF
CDR3 DNA: TGCGCCAGCAACAGTGGTGACGGGTTGTATTCACCCCTCCACTTT

clone size: few
V gene: TRBV12-5
D gene: -
J gene: TRBJ2-1
CDR3 protein: CASGLGTSYNEQFF
CDR3 DNA: TGTGCTAGTGGTTTGGGCACCTCCTACAATGAGCAGTTCTTC

clone size: few
V gene: TRBV7-9
D gene: TRBD1
J gene: TRBJ1-2
CDR3 protein: CASSPPFPGQGRSGYTF
CDR3 DNA: TGTGCCAGCAGTCCTCCCTTTCCGGGACAGGGGAGGAGTGGCTACACCTTC

clone size: few
V gene: TRBV12-3/TRBV12-4
D gene: TRBD2
J gene: TRBJ2-3
CDR3 protein: CASSSWTSGSTDTQYF
CDR3 DNA: TGTGCCAGCAGTTCATGGACTAGCGGGAGTACAGATACGCAGTATTTT

clone size: few
V gene: TRBV20-1
D gene: -
J gene: TRBJ2-1
CDR3 protein: CSASREIYNEQFF
CDR3 DNA: TGCAGTGCTAGTAGGGAAATCTACAATGAGCAGTTCTTC

clone size: few
V gene: TRBV5-6
D gene: -
J gene: TRBJ1-2
CDR3 protein: CASRPPSLGYGYTF
CDR3 DNA: TGTGCCAGCAGGCCCCCTTCTCTGGGCTATGGCTACACCTTC

clone size: few
V gene: TRBV6-1
D gene: TRBD1
J gene: TRBJ2-7
CDR3 protein: CASSELGQGSLEQYF
CDR3 DNA: TGTGCCAGCAGTGAACTGGGACAGGGGTCCCTCGAGCAGTACTTC

clone size: -
V gene: TRBV20-1
D gene: TRBD2
J gene: TRBJ2-3
CDR3 protein: CSARDFLAGGTQYF
CDR3 DNA: TGCAGTGCTAGAGATTTTCTAGCGGGAGGTACGCAGTATTTT

clone size: -
V gene: TRBV12-3/TRBV12-4
D gene: TRBD2
J gene: TRBJ2-1
CDR3 protein: CASLAGGRQFF
CDR3 DNA: TGTGCCAGCTTAGCGGGGGGGCGTCAGTTCTTC

clone size: -
V gene: TRBV6-2/TRBV6-3
D gene: -
J gene: TRBJ2-7
CDR3 protein: CASSYSLAAYEQYF
CDR3 DNA: TGTGCCAGCAGTTACTCCCTAGCAGCCTACGAGCAGTACTTC

clone size: few
V gene: TRBV5-1
D gene: TRBD2
J gene: TRBJ2-1
CDR3 protein: CASSLDGSGLDNEQFF
CDR3 DNA: TGCGCCAGCAGCTTGGATGGCAGCGGACTAGACAATGAGCAGTTCTTC

clone size: few
V gene: TRBV6-2/TRBV6-3
D gene: -
J gene: TRBJ2-5
CDR3 protein: CASTLRDRLDQETQYF
CDR3 DNA: TGTGCCAGCACTTTAAGGGACCGGCTAGACCAAGAGACCCAGTACTTC

clone size: -
V gene: TRBV11-1
D gene: TRBD2
J gene: TRBJ2-1
CDR3 protein: CASSLLLWRGSGNEQFF
CDR3 DNA: TGTGCCAGCAGCTTATTGCTCTGGCGGGGGTCGGGAAATGAGCAGTTCTTC

clone size: few
V gene: TRBV20-1
D gene: -
J gene: TRBJ2-5
CDR3 protein: CSARVSSTETQYF
CDR3 DNA: TGCAGTGCTAGAGTATCCTCCACAGAGACCCAGTACTTC

clone size: many
V gene: TRBV19
D gene: TRBD1
J gene: TRBJ1-5
CDR3 protein: CASEPDRNNQPQHF
CDR3 DNA: TGTGCCAGCGAACCGGACAGGAATAATCAGCCCCAGCATTTT

clone size: -
V gene: TRBV5-5
D gene: -
J gene: TRBJ2-2
CDR3 protein: CASSLGRGSRELFF
CDR3 DNA: TGTGCCAGCAGCTTGGGCCGGGGTAGCAGGGAGCTGTTTTTT

clone size: many
V gene: TRBV12-3/TRBV12-4
D gene: -
J gene: TRBJ2-7
CDR3 protein: CASSLAEGANEQYF
CDR3 DNA: TGTGCCAGCAGTTTAGCGGAGGGGGCTAACGAGCAGTACTTC

clone size: many
V gene: TRBV6-6
D gene: -
J gene: TRBJ1-1
CDR3 protein: CASNKGSEAFF
CDR3 DNA: TGTGCCAGCAACAAGGGGTCTGAAGCTTTCTTT

clone size: few
V gene: TRBV25-1
D gene: -
J gene: TRBJ2-2
CDR3 protein: CASRSTANTGELFF
CDR3 DNA: TGTGCCAGCAGATCAACAGCGAACACCGGGGAGCTGTTTTTT

clone size: few
V gene: TRBV10-3
D gene: -
J gene: TRBJ2-5
CDR3 protein: CAISDQRGQETQYF
CDR3 DNA: TGTGCCATCAGTGACCAGAGGGGTCAGGAGACCCAGTACTTC

clone size: few
V gene: TRBV7-2
D gene: -
J gene: TRBJ2-6
CDR3 protein: CASSPLGRGSGANVLTF
CDR3 DNA: TGTGCCAGCAGCCCGCTCGGTCGTGGGTCTGGGGCCAACGTCCTGACTTTC

clone size: many
V gene: TRBV6-2/TRBV6-3
D gene: TRBD1
J gene: TRBJ2-1
CDR3 protein: CASSYPIYYRGLNEQFF
CDR3 DNA: TGTGCCAGCAGTTACCCGATCTATTACAGGGGGCTCAATGAGCAGTTCTTC

clone size: few
V gene: TRBV11-3
D gene: TRBD1
J gene: TRBJ1-1
CDR3 protein: CASSQGAGTGTEAFF
CDR3 DNA: TGTGCCAGCAGCCAAGGGGCCGGGACAGGCACTGAAGCTTTCTTT

clone size: many
V gene: TRBV29-1
D gene: TRBD2
J gene: TRBJ2-1
CDR3 protein: CSVEAGPYRAGVSYNEQFF
CDR3 DNA: TGCAGCGTTGAAGCCGGCCCATATCGGGCGGGAGTATCCTACAATGAGCAGTTCTTC

clone size: -
V gene: TRBV5-5
D gene: TRBD1
J gene: TRBJ1-5
CDR3 protein: CASSSNDRVVNQPQHF
CDR3 DNA: TGTGCCAGCAGCTCGAACGACAGGGTTGTCAATCAGCCCCAGCATTTT

clone size: -
V gene: TRBV20-1
D gene: -
J gene: TRBJ1-3
CDR3 protein: CSAGYDGNTIYF
CDR3 DNA: TGCAGTGCTGGATATGATGGAAACACCATATATTTT

clone size: few
V gene: TRBV3-1
D gene: -
J gene: TRBJ1-5
CDR3 protein: CASSQFRATNQPQHF
CDR3 DNA: TGTGCCAGCAGCCAGTTCAGGGCCACCAATCAGCCCCAGCATTTT

clone size: -
V gene: TRBV7-2
D gene: -
J gene: TRBJ2-3
CDR3 protein: CASSSTSTGQYF
CDR3 DNA: TGTGCCAGCAGCTCGACCTCGACAGGGCAGTATTTT

clone size: many
V gene: TRBV30
D gene: -
J gene: TRBJ2-1
CDR3 protein: CAWRDETGSWDEQFF
CDR3 DNA: TGTGCCTGGAGGGACGAAACCGGGTCCTGGGATGAGCAGTTCTTC

clone size: many
V gene: TRBV14
D gene: -
J gene: TRBJ1-4
CDR3 protein: CASSQLRGSDEKLFF
CDR3 DNA: TGTGCCAGCAGCCAATTGCGGGGGTCGGATGAAAAACTGTTTTTT

clone size: -
V gene: TRBV5-6
D gene: -
J gene: TRBJ1-2
CDR3 protein: CASSLTGGYTF
CDR3 DNA: TGTGCCAGCAGCTTAACAGGTGGCTACACCTTC

clone size: few
V gene: TRBV4-1
D gene: -
J gene: TRBJ1-5
CDR3 protein: CASSQVGSANQPQHF
CDR3 DNA: TGCGCCAGCAGCCAGGTTGGGAGTGCCAATCAGCCCCAGCATTTT

clone size: many
V gene: TRBV28
D gene: TRBD2
J gene: TRBJ2-3
CDR3 protein: CASSRTSGSSTDTQYF
CDR3 DNA: TGTGCCAGCAGCCGTACTAGCGGTTCTAGCACAGATACGCAGTATTTT

clone size: few
V gene: TRBV6-5
D gene: -
J gene: TRBJ1-3
CDR3 protein: CASSYSNTIYF
CDR3 DNA: TGTGCCAGCAGTTACTCAAACACCATATATTTT

clone size: -
V gene: TRBV30
D gene: -
J gene: TRBJ1-2
CDR3 protein: CAWRLGVGGYTF
CDR3 DNA: TGTGCCTGGAGGTTGGGGGTCGGAGGCTACACCTTC

clone size: -
V gene: TRBV15
D gene: -
J gene: TRBJ2-7
CDR3 protein: CATSREEHGLEQYF
CDR3 DNA: TGTGCCACCAGCAGAGAAGAACACGGACTCGAGCAGTACTTC

clone size: few
V gene: TRBV9
D gene: -
J gene: TRBJ2-1
CDR3 protein: CASSLLKVGKYHEQFF
CDR3 DNA: TGTGCCAGCAGCCTCCTCAAGGTAGGGAAGTATCATGAGCAGTTCTTC

clone size: -
V gene: TRBV15
D gene: -
J gene: TRBJ1-5
CDR3 protein: CATTNWSNQPQHF
CDR3 DNA: TGTGCCACCACGAATTGGAGCAATCAGCCCCAGCATTTT

clone size: -
V gene: TRBV25-1
D gene: -
J gene: TRBJ2-7
CDR3 protein: CASSSDRTSYEQYF
CDR3 DNA: TGTGCCAGCAGTTCGGACAGAACCTCCTACGAGCAGTACTTC

clone size: -
V gene: TRBV5-8
D gene: -
J gene: TRBJ1-2
CDR3 protein: CASSEQRGYGYTF
CDR3 DNA: TGTGCCAGCAGCGAACAAAGGGGTTATGGCTACACCTTC

clone size: few
V gene: TRBV9
D gene: TRBD2
J gene: TRBJ2-7
CDR3 protein: CASSAERDTSYEQYF
CDR3 DNA: TGTGCCAGCAGCGCCGAGCGGGATACCTCCTACGAGCAGTACTTC

clone size: -
V gene: TRBV11-2
D gene: -
J gene: TRBJ2-3
CDR3 protein: CASRDINTDTQYF
CDR3 DNA: TGTGCCAGCAGAGACATAAACACAGATACGCAGTATTTT

clone size: few
V gene: TRBV28
D gene: -
J gene: TRBJ2-2
CDR3 protein: CASSLLQGNTGELFF
CDR3 DNA: TGTGCCAGCAGTTTGCTTCAGGGCAACACCGGGGAGCTGTTTTTT

clone size: many
V gene: TRBV20-1
D gene: TRBD2
J gene: TRBJ2-5
CDR3 protein: CSASSPLAGKLGETQYF
CDR3 DNA: TGCAGTGCTAGCTCCCCCCTAGCGGGAAAACTCGGGGAGACCCAGTACTTC

clone size: -
V gene: TRBV7-9
D gene: TRBD2
J gene: TRBJ2-1
CDR3 protein: CASSLTSGRAHEQFF
CDR3 DNA: TGTGCCAGCAGCTTGACTAGCGGGAGAGCCCATGAGCAGTTCTTC

clone size: -
V gene: TRBV20-1
D gene: TRBD2
J gene: TRBJ2-3
CDR3 protein: CSARAPSGKFTDTQYF
CDR3 DNA: TGCAGTGCTAGGGCACCTAGCGGGAAGTTCACAGATACGCAGTATTTT

clone size: few
V gene: TRBV4-3
D gene: TRBD2
J gene: TRBJ2-7
CDR3 protein: CASSQDIGTSFIHEQYF
CDR3 DNA: TGCGCCAGCAGCCAAGATATTGGGACTAGTTTTATCCACGAGCAGTACTTC

clone size: -
V gene: TRBV7-6
D gene: TRBD1
J gene: TRBJ2-5
CDR3 protein: CASSPRDRGQQETQYF
CDR3 DNA: TGTGCCAGCAGCCCTCGGGACAGGGGGCAACAAGAGACCCAGTACTTC

clone size: few
V gene: TRBV9
D gene: -
J gene: TRBJ2-3
CDR3 protein: CASSVAAGGLSDTQYF
CDR3 DNA: TGTGCCAGCAGCGTAGCTGCGGGTGGCCTGTCAGATACGCAGTATTTT

clone size: few
V gene: TRBV28
D gene: -
J gene: TRBJ2-1
CDR3 protein: CASSLVRGYNEQFF
CDR3 DNA: TGTGCCAGCAGTTTGGTTAGGGGATACAATGAGCAGTTCTTC